The source of this TCR beta chain is a study of blood T cell repertoires in COVID-19. Whole-study context: T cells, B-cell-depleted T cells, or PBMCs supplied cDNA or gDNA.

Authors' methods: It was from reference gene primer amplification that nucleated cell counts were estimated. Sequencing was performed with immunoSEQ multiplex PCR; in TCRdb, only in-frame clones are kept and a portion is missing. That table furnishes V, J and clone size, whereas the DNA furnished D and trimming. Here the sample spans around 260,000 clones, 70% to 90% being singletons. The CDR3 spans 15 residues. V lost 3 bases and J lost 7; bases outside the gene matches: 12. From germline, CDR1 is SGHDT and CDR2 YYEEEE. A Seattle source enrolled patients during active infection and followed them longitudinally.

Sequenced material: peripheral blood. The J gene is TRBJ1-1, the V gene TRBV5-6; 7 bases agree with TRBD1. This TCR was sampled from a human donor with COVID-19, enrolled during active disease. The donor label of this sample is uncertain. The CDR3 loop is CASSYLQTGIDEAFF. In nucleotides, the CDR3 is TGTGCCAGCAGCTACCTCCAGACAGGGATAGATGAAGCTTTCTTT.